This TCR beta chain was identified during a study of cytomegalovirus exposure and HLA in healthy donors. Overall study: Researchers found that roughly 81% of under 450 genotyped donors fell within the Caucasian-associated ancestry cluster. Study outcomes and limitations: Indistinguishability led to the exclusion of some V segments, TRBV6-2 and TRBV6-3 included. Per published accounts, TCR beta sequences correctly predicted the HLA-A and HLA-B alleles of most subjects. Whilst most TCR sequences proved rare, a subset of public TCRs occurred across many donors.

As to this clone: Its antigen remains unidentified.

V shed 9 bases and J shed 3 bases, with 11 bases lying between them. CDR1 is MNHEY and CDR2 is SMNVEV in the germline V gene (reference sequence). The CDR3 sequence is 12 residues long. It was with 60 Vbeta and 13 Jbeta primers that the PCR ran. Profiling relied on immunoSEQ multiplex PCR, and the TCRdb table lists in-frame clones only, not all of them. The repertoire has some 250,000 clones, around 81% of them found once; the top ten carry around 8.6%. Sequences were obtained from PBMCs. This chain connects TRBV27 to TRBJ2-5; tentatively, D is TRBD1 (7 bases). The receptor was isolated from a woman aged 55-75 years in good health and CMV-seropositive. The CDR3 spells CASQGGEETQYF. The CDR3 DNA reads as TGTGCCAGTCAGGGGGGAGAAGAGACCCAGTACTTC.